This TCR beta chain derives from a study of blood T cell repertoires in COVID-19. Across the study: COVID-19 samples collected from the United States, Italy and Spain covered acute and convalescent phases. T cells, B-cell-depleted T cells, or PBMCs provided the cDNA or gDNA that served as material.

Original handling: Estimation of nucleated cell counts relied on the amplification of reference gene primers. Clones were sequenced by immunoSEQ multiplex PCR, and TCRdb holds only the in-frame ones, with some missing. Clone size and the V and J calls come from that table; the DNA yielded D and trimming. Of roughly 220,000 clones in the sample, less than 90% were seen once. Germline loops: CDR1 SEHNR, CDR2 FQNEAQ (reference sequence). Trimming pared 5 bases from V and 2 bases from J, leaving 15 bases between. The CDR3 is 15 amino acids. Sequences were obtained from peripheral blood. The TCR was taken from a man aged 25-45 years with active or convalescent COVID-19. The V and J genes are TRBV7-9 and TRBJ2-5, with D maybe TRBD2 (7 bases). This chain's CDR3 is CASSPEGGWQETQYF. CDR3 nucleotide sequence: TGTGCCAGCAGCCCCGAGGGGGGGTGGCAAGAGACCCAGTACTTC.